Each of the 27 T cell receptor beta chains below was sequenced from the same sample in a study of post-analysis software for immune sequencing data. General observations from the study: A handful of TRBV segments (TRBV5-6, TRBV5-1 and TRBV20-1 among them) occurred more frequently in patients than in controls.

The antigens for these receptors are not known. Prepared TCR beta cDNA libraries contained unique molecular identifiers. TCRdb reanalysed the PCR reads using MiXCR and keeps one entry per CDR3 protein. Among roughly 800,000 distinct CDR3 sequences listed, approximately 53% were seen once. Sequenced: blood. The receptors were sampled from a girl aged 10 to 17 with multiple sclerosis.

The DNA of the CDR3 is TGTGCCTGGAGTGGTGCGGGGTACGAGCAGTACTTC. Its translation: CAWSGAGYEQYF. The chain has TRBV30 and TRBJ2-7; tentatively, D is TRBD2 (6 bases). Germline lookup yields CDR1 GTSNPN and CDR2 SVGIG (reference sequence). The V end was cut by 1 base, the J end by 4 bases, with 8 bases between. CDR3 length: 12 residues.

The rearrangement joins TRBV4-1 to TRBJ2-4, with TRBD2 as a possible D gene (5 bases). This CDR3 spans 13 amino acids. V lost 4 bases and J lost 13, with 17 bases in between. The germline V gene encodes CDR1 MGHRA and CDR2 YSYEKL. CDR3 DNA: TGCGCCAGCAGCCCGGACGTTCGGGGAGAGCAGTACTTC. As protein: CASSPDVRGEQYF.

The rearrangement joins TRBV10-2 to TRBJ1-2, with 8 nucleotides matching TRBD1. With 0 bases clipped from V and 7 bases from J, the junction kept 7 bases outside the gene matches. Germline CDR1 and CDR2: WSHSY and SAAADI. This CDR3 spans 15 amino acids. The CDR3 region has the DNA TGCGCCAGCAGTGAGTCTGCCCAGGGGGCGGTTGGCTACACCTTC. Protein sequence: CASSESAQGAVGYTF.

This clonotype was counted a few times. The gene calls are TRBV7-2 and TRBJ2-7, with 7 positions matching TRBD2. This CDR3 is built from 16 residues. V gave up 0 bases and J gave up 0 bases; unmatched junction bases: 5. Germline V gives CDR1 SGHTA, CDR2 FQGNSA. DNA of the CDR3: TGTGCCAGCAGCTTAGCCCCTAGCGGTTACTCCTACGAGCAGTACTTC. Its protein product is CASSLAPSGYSYEQYF.

The chain has TRBV25-1 and TRBJ2-5; D remains unclear. CDR1 is MGHDK, CDR2 SYGVNS, per germline. The CDR3 sequence is 14 residues long. V lost 5 bases, J lost 2 bases, and 12 bases lay in between. In nucleotides, the CDR3 is TGTGCCAGCAGTCCTGACTCTTGGCAAGAGACCCAGTACTTC. Its translation: CASSPDSWQETQYF. Combining the CDR3 with reference TRBV25-1 and TRBJ2-5 gives the whole variable domain EADIYQTPRYLVIGTGKKITLECSQTMGHDKMYWYQQDPGMELHLIHYSYGVNSTEKGDLSSESTVSRIRTEHFPLTLESARPSHTSQYLCASSPDSWQETQYFGPGTRLLVL.

This clonotype was observed a handful of times. The chain links TRBV4-1 to TRBJ2-5, with 7 bases aligning to TRBD1. The length of the CDR3 is 17 residues. Germline CDR1 reads MGHRA; CDR2 reads YSYEKL. The V gene end was trimmed by 0 bases and the J gene end by 3 bases; junction bases not matched to a gene: 10. The CDR3 DNA follows: TGCGCCAGCAGCCAAGACCGGGACAGTTTTAGCAAAGAGACCCAGTACTTC. This codes for CASSQDRDSFSKETQYF.

The chain combines TRBV6-1 with TRBJ2-5; tentative D call: TRBD2 (7 bases). Germline CDR1 is MNHNS and CDR2 is SASEGT. This CDR3 has 14 amino acids. Trimming shortened V by 1 base and J by 11 bases, and 17 bases separated the two germline ends. The CDR3 region is CASSEVGGAQGQYF. The DNA of the CDR3 is TGTGCCAGCAGTGAAGTGGGGGGGGCGCAAGGGCAGTACTTC.

A remark on this clonotype: A read error may account for a junction end that differs from germline. The gene calls are TRBV12-3 or TRBV12-4 and TRBJ1-2, with 7 bases aligning to TRBD1. This CDR3 has 13 residues. DNA for the CDR3: TGTGCCAGCAGCCAAGACAGGGCTTATGACTACACCTTC. The encoded protein is CASSQDRAYDYTF.

As to this clonotype: A junction end diverges from the germline sequence, so it may reflect a read error. The rearrangement uses TRBV12-3 or TRBV12-4 and TRBJ2-7; D is perhaps TRBD2 (7 bases). The CDR3 covers 15 residues. CDR3 sequence reads: CASSLRGGPGHEQYF. DNA for the CDR3: TGTGCCAGCAGCCTGAGGGGGGGGCCAGGGCACGAGCAGTACTTT.

The chain couples TRBV7-6 to TRBJ2-5, with TRBD1 matching over 10 bases. The germline V gene encodes CDR1 SGHVS and CDR2 FNYEAQ. With 5 bases clipped from V and 3 bases from J, the junction kept 15 bases outside the gene matches. The CDR3 is 18 residues long. In nucleotides, the CDR3 is TGTGCCAGCAGCCATAACGCTATGCGGGACAGGGGCAAAGAGACCCAGTACTTC. Translating gives CASSHNAMRDRGKETQYF.

The chain employs TRBV5-1 and TRBJ2-1; 10 bases line up with TRBD1. This CDR3 has 16 amino acids. J was trimmed by 7 bases and V by 6 bases; bases with no gene match: 13. The germline V gene encodes CDR1 SGHRS and CDR2 YFSETQ. For the CDR3, the DNA is TGCGCCAGCAAGGACAGGGGGTCCTACAACGGGAATGAGCAGTTCTTC. Its translation is CASKDRGSYNGNEQFF.

This clonotype was observed a single time. The V call is TRBV15, the J call TRBJ2-7; D gene uncertain. This CDR3 comprises 15 residues. Germline CDR1 LNHNV, CDR2 YYDKDF (reference sequence). The V and J ends lost 3 bases and 4 bases respectively, with 16 bases between them. Here the CDR3 reads CATSSPRVPEYEQYF. The CDR3 bases are TGTGCCACCAGCAGCCCTAGGGTTCCTGAGTACGAGCAGTACTTC.

This clonotype was counted many times. This chain links TRBV6-2 or TRBV6-3 with TRBJ2-3; D may be TRBD2 (6 bases). The CDR3 sequence is 14 residues long. CDR1 and CDR2 (germline): MNHEY, SVGEGT. Trimming removed 5 bases at V and 0 bases at J, with 9 bases between. The CDR3 DNA is TGTGCCAGCAGTCGGGACTCAAGCACAGATACGCAGTATTTT. Translating gives CASSRDSSTDTQYF.

The chain uses TRBV28 and TRBJ2-4, with 11 bases fitting TRBD2. The J call may not be correct, given that the DNA end is closer to TRBJ2-7. Germline CDR1 reads MDHEN; CDR2 reads SYDVKM. This CDR3 spans 16 amino acids. CDR3 amino acids: CASRSSGGLLSYEQYF. The CDR3 DNA reads as TGTGCCAGCAGGTCTAGCGGGGGGCTGTTATCCTACGAGCAGTACTTC.

The chain employs TRBV20-1 and TRBJ2-5, with TRBD2 identical over 9 bases. V lost 5 bases, J lost 2 bases, and 6 bases stayed unmatched. Germline V gives CDR1 DFQATT, CDR2 SNEGSKA (reference sequence). The CDR3 is 14 residues long. Written as DNA, the CDR3 is TGCAGTGCTGGTCGGAGCGGGAGGCAAGAGACCCAGTACTTC. This gives the protein CSAGRSGRQETQYF.

This clonotype was detected a few times. J is TRBJ1-6 and V is TRBV20-1; 7 bases agree with TRBD1. V gave up 5 bases and J gave up 7 bases; unmatched junction bases: 8. This CDR3 contains 14 residues. Germline V gene sequence: CDR1 DFQATT, CDR2 SNEGSKA (reference sequence). CDR3 nucleotide sequence: TGCAGTGCTGTCACGACAGGGCTGAATTCACCCCTCCACTTT. Its translation: CSAVTTGLNSPLHF.

The V gene is TRBV5-1, the J gene TRBJ2-1; 11 nucleotides match TRBD1. The ends lost 2 bases at V and 5 bases at J; junction bases unmatched: 3. The V gene's germline CDR1 is SGHRS and CDR2 YFSETQ. The CDR3 is 15 amino acids. CDR3: CASSFGQGADNEQFF. CDR3 bases: TGCGCCAGCAGCTTCGGACAGGGGGCCGACAATGAGCAGTTCTTC.

The genes are TRBV3-1 and TRBJ2-7; no clear D. Trimming cost V 0 bases and J 3 bases, with 6 bases left between them. There are 13 residues in the CDR3. Germline V gene lookup returns CDR1 LGHDT and CDR2 YNNKEL (reference sequence). The CDR3: CASSQDWYYEQYF. CDR3 bases: TGTGCCAGCAGCCAAGACTGGTACTACGAGCAGTACTTC.

J is TRBJ1-2 and V is TRBV12-3 or TRBV12-4; a possible D gene is TRBD1 (5 bases). V lost 5 bases, J lost 5 bases, and 12 bases lay in between. This CDR3 is built from 13 residues. This CDR3 is CASSGTLKYGYTF. The DNA of the CDR3 is TGTGCCAGCAGTGGGACCCTGAAATATGGCTACACCTTC.

The chain combines TRBV20-1 with TRBJ2-4, with D perhaps assigned TRBD1 or TRBD2 (5 bases each). V was cut by 6 bases and J by 11 bases, with 17 bases left in between. This CDR3 comprises 12 residues. The V gene's germline CDR1 is DFQATT and CDR2 SNEGSKA (reference sequence). The CDR3, as DNA: TGCAGTGCCCGGGACCGCGGCCTTTTTCAGTACTTC. It encodes CSARDRGLFQYF.

This clonotype has only a few counts. The CDR3 DNA reads TGCGCCAGCAGATTGAGGGACGGATCCACTGAAGCTTTCTTT. Translating gives CASRLRDGSTEAFF. The chain has TRBV5-1 and TRBJ1-1; maybe TRBD1 (5 bases). Trimming stripped 5 bases from V and 4 bases from J, with 15 bases between. The CDR3 covers 14 residues. Per the germline V gene, CDR1 is SGHRS and CDR2 is YFSETQ.

With regard to this clonotype: One end of the junction does not line up with germline, which may come from a read error. The chain employs TRBV5-1 and TRBJ2-1, with TRBD2 matching 7 bases. The CDR3 covers 15 residues. CDR1 and CDR2 from the germline V gene are SGHRS and YFSETQ. CDR3 bases: TGCGCCAGCAGGGACACTAGCGTCTCCTACAACGAGCAGTTCTTC. Translating it yields CASRDTSVSYNEQFF.

J is TRBJ2-4 and V is TRBV7-9; D unresolved. The J call may be mistaken, given a closer DNA end match to TRBJ2-5. Germline V lookup: CDR1 SEHNR, CDR2 FQNEAQ (reference sequence). The CDR3 is 14 residues long. As DNA, the CDR3 is TGTGCCAGCAGCTTACAGCCCTGGGTGGAGACCCAGTACTTC. This translates into CASSLQPWVETQYF.

This clonotype has a count of ten or more. The chain is built from TRBV5-1 and TRBJ2-7; perhaps TRBD1 as D (7 bases). Trimming pared 0 bases from V and 2 bases from J, leaving 18 bases between. CDR1 is SGHRS and CDR2 is YFSETQ in the germline V gene. CDR3 length equals 17 residues. Written as DNA, the CDR3 is TGCGCCAGCAGCTTGGGGGCTGGAGGGACAGTAACCTACGAGCAGTACTTC. This codes for CASSLGAGGTVTYEQYF.

This clonotype came up a few times. The chain is built from TRBV5-6 and TRBJ2-1, with TRBD1 matching 10 bases. J gave up 7 bases and V 6 bases, and 7 bases lay outside the gene matches. This CDR3 contains 14 residues. Per germline, CDR1 SGHDT and CDR2 YYEEEE. The CDR3, as DNA: TGTGCCAGCACCTCCGGGACAGGGGTGAATGAGCAGTTCTTC. It translates to CASTSGTGVNEQFF.

CDR3 sequence (DNA): TGTGCCAGCAAACCCGGACAGGATTTCACCCTCCACTTT. Translated, it gives CASKPGQDFTLHF. This chain connects TRBV6-1 to TRBJ1-6; 7 positions agree with TRBD1. This CDR3 is built from 13 residues. Germline assignment: CDR1 MNHNS and CDR2 SASEGT. The V gene end was trimmed by 7 bases and the J gene end by 14 bases; junction bases not matched to a gene: 11.

V usage is TRBV29-1 and J usage is TRBJ2-6, with D unresolved. The CDR3 consists of 15 residues. Trimming took off 4 bases at V and 4 bases at J, with 14 bases between the two ends. Germline V gene data show CDR1 as SQVTM and CDR2 as ANQGSEA. The CDR3 DNA follows: TGCAGCGTTGGCGACCGGCCAAGAGGGGCCAACGTCCTGACTTTC. Its protein product is CSVGDRPRGANVLTF.